The 10 T cell receptor beta chains below come from one sample, sequenced in a study of naive and memory T cell subsets (dated by TCRdb to the late 2010s). Antigen specificity for these receptors is unknown. The library was prepared using UMI-ligation and nested PCR. Reads for this sample came from an Illumina MiSeq. The beta constant-region primer consisted of an equimolar mixture of two oligonucleotides that together covered TRBC1 and TRBC2. The ligated cDNA went through four rounds of PCR with nested alpha and beta constant-region primers together with the SP2 primer. TCRdb handled the public reads itself, with Q25 trimming in fastp and clone calling in MiXCR, and kept productive beta chains. Each entry merges the rows of one CDR3 protein and shows their most common DNA and genes. The table for this sample lists under 150,000 distinct CDR3 sequences; approximately 21% of them were counted only once. The ten largest account for roughly 0.63% of the sample.

Overall results and qualifications from the work: A few larger clonotypes were present in naive repertoires, especially CD8 naive repertoires, and these clonotypes were possibly memory cells re-expressing CD45RA.

Input material: naive CD8+ T cells from blood. Reading the label with the study, this specimen's cell subset or site is: naive T cells, CD45RA high CD27+. The receptors originated from a human donor in good health.

The chain uses TRBV7-8 and TRBJ1-2; 9 positions match TRBD1. Germline V gives CDR1 SGHVS, CDR2 FQNEAQ. CDR3 size: 18 residues. After removal of 2 bases from V and 6 bases from J, the junction contained 16 bases not matched to a gene. Here the CDR3 reads CASSLHRDRDRVLDGYTF. CDR3 coding DNA: TGTGCCAGCAGCTTACACCGGGACAGGGACAGAGTGTTAGATGGCTACACCTTC. The variable domain in full, completed from reference TRBV7-8 and TRBJ1-2, reads GAGVSQSPRYKVAKRGQDVALRCDPISGHVSLFWYQQALGQGPEFLTYFQNEAQLDKSGLPSDRFFAERPEGSVSTLKIQRTQQEDSAVYLCASSLHRDRDRVLDGYTFGSGTRLTVV.

This clonotype was observed a few times. The gene calls are TRBV7-9 and TRBJ1-1; 7 positions match TRBD1. After removal of 1 base from V and 0 bases from J, the junction contained 2 bases not matched to a gene. This CDR3 contains 15 residues. Germline assignment: CDR1 SEHNR and CDR2 FQNEAQ (reference sequence). CDR3 residues: CASSLEGQLNTEAFF. CDR3 nucleotides: TGTGCCAGCAGCTTAGAGGGACAGTTGAACACTGAAGCTTTCTTT.

This clonotype has only a few counts. The gene calls are TRBV6-2 or TRBV6-3 and TRBJ2-5; the D gene is possibly TRBD2 (5 bases). The length of the CDR3 is 14 residues. Germline assignment: CDR1 MNHEY and CDR2 SVGEGT. V was trimmed by 5 bases and J by 5 bases, leaving 15 bases between them. Here the CDR3 reads CASSTGVPGETQYF. The CDR3 DNA reads TGTGCCAGCAGTACCGGGGTTCCGGGGGAGACCCAGTACTTC.

This clonotype was seen at least ten times. The J gene is TRBJ1-4, the V gene TRBV7-9; TRBD1 matches 8 bases. V was clipped by 5 bases and J by 8 bases; unmatched bases: 10. This CDR3 is 15 amino acids long. CDR1 is SEHNR, CDR2 FQNEAQ, per germline (reference sequence). The CDR3 here is CASSPPGQGGEKLFF. The DNA for the CDR3 is TGTGCCAGCAGCCCACCCGGACAGGGTGGGGAAAAACTGTTTTTT. Full variable domain (remainder filled in from reference TRBV7-9 and TRBJ1-4): DTGVSQNPRHKITKRGQNVTFRCDPISEHNRLYWYRQTLGQGPEFLTYFQNEAQLEKSRLLSDRFSAERPKGSFSTLEIQRTEQGDSAMYLCASSPPGQGGEKLFFGSGTQLSVL.

The V call is TRBV4-1, the J call TRBJ2-7, with no clear D. V was shortened by 3 bases and J by 0 bases, with 12 bases between the two germline ends. The CDR3 has 15 residues. Looked up from germline, CDR1 is MGHRA and CDR2 is YSYEKL. The CDR3 region has the DNA TGCGCCAGCAGCCAGTTATATGGGTCCTCCTACGAGCAGTACTTC. It codes for CASSQLYGSSYEQYF.

This clonotype was counted a few times. V usage is TRBV5-6 and J usage is TRBJ2-3, with unresolved D. The germline V gene has CDR1 SGHDT and CDR2 YYEEEE. V dropped 0 bases and J dropped 4 bases, with 9 bases sitting between them. The CDR3 consists of 14 residues. CDR3 bases: TGTGCCAGCAGCTTGGGTGGCTCTCCAGATACGCAGTATTTT. Its translation: CASSLGGSPDTQYF.

This clonotype was seen a handful of times. The chain recombines TRBV5-6 with TRBJ1-1, with a tentative D call TRBD1 (6 bases). V lost 4 bases and J lost 9, with 13 bases in between. CDR1 SGHDT and CDR2 YYEEEE come from the germline V gene. CDR3 length equals 12 residues. The CDR3 here is CASSAAQGKAFF. As DNA, the CDR3 is TGTGCCAGCAGCGCGGCACAGGGTAAAGCTTTCTTT.

The gene calls are TRBV12-3 or TRBV12-4 and TRBJ2-5, with D possibly being TRBD1 or TRBD2 (5 bases each). This CDR3 contains 16 residues. Trimming took 4 bases from V and 6 from J, leaving 21 bases between them. The chain's CDR3 is CASSSPLRDPRKTQYF. As DNA, the CDR3 is TGTGCCAGCAGTTCACCCCTCCGGGACCCTAGGAAGACCCAGTACTTC.

This clonotype was recorded a few times. The chain recombines TRBV5-6 with TRBJ2-7; 7 bases align to TRBD2. The ends lost 0 bases at V and 2 bases at J; junction bases unmatched: 5. Germline loops: CDR1 SGHDT, CDR2 YYEEEE. The CDR3 extends over 15 amino acids. CDR3 nucleotide sequence: TGTGCCAGCAGCTTGGGGGCGGGGGTGCCCTACGAGCAGTACTTC. It encodes CASSLGAGVPYEQYF.

This clonotype turned up a few times. V usage is TRBV4-1 and J usage is TRBJ1-1; D is ambiguous. CDR3 length: 13 amino acids. CDR1 and CDR2 (germline): MGHRA, YSYEKL. V was clipped by 1 base and J by 2 bases, with 5 bases between them. The CDR3 loop is CASSQGENTEAFF. DNA for the CDR3: TGCGCCAGCAGCCAAGGGGAAAACACTGAAGCTTTCTTT.